This TCR beta chain was identified during a study of blood T cell repertoires in COVID-19. Study-wide background: Sources were T cells, B-cell-depleted T cells, or PBMCs; the material itself was cDNA or gDNA.

The assay was immunoSEQ multiplex PCR, and TCRdb's table has in-frame clones only and misses some. The data contain approximately 150,000 clones, 87% of them singletons. CDR1 and CDR2 (germline): MNHNY, SVGAGI (reference sequence). The CDR3 covers 15 residues. V was clipped by 4 bases and J by 2 bases, with 12 bases between them. The chain has TRBV6-6 and TRBJ1-5, with a weak D call TRBD1 (5 bases). Sequenced input: peripheral blood. This clonotype was sampled from a woman in her sixties with active or convalescent COVID-19. CDR3 sequence reads: CASSWGVLRNQPQHF. The DNA for the CDR3 is TGTGCCAGCAGTTGGGGGGTCTTACGCAATCAGCCCCAGCATTTT.